A single TCR beta chain is shown here with its context. This record comes from a study of blood T cell repertoires in COVID-19. Study details: T cells, B-cell-depleted T cells, or PBMCs provided the cDNA or gDNA that served as material.

Original processing notes: By means of reference gene primer amplification, nucleated cell counts were estimated. This table comes from immunoSEQ multiplex PCR, and its TCRdb copy is limited to in-frame clones, with some not included. V and J calls and clone size come straight from that table; D and trimming were deduced from the DNA. Altogether 95,000 to 120,000 clones are present, about 83% being singletons, with the ten largest covering roughly 4.1%. The sample taken for sequencing was peripheral blood. The source of this sequence is a woman in her sixties or seventies with acute or convalescent COVID-19.

CDR3 nucleotide sequence: TGTGCCAGCAGTTTTGGGCGGGTCTCCACAGATACGCAGTATTTT. It translates to CASSFGRVSTDTQYF. The rearrangement joins TRBV28 to TRBJ2-3; possibly TRBD2 for D (5 bases). The germline V and J ends were trimmed by 3 bases and 2 bases, with 12 bases remaining between them. The CDR3 has 15 residues. Germline CDR1 reads MDHEN; CDR2 reads SYDVKM.